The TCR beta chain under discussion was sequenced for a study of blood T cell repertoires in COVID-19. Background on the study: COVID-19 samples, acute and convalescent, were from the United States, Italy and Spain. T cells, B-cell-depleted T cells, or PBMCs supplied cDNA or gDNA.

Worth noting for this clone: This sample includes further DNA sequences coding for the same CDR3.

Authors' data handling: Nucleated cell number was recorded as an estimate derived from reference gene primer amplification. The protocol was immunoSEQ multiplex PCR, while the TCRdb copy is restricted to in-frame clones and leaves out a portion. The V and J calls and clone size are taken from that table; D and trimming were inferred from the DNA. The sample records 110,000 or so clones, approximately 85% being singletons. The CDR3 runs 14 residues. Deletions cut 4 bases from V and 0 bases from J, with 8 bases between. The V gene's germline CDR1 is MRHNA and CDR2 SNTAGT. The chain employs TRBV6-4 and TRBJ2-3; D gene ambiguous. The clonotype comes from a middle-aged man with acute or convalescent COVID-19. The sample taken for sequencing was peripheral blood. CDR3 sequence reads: CASSASGSTDTQYF. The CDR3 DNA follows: TGTGCCAGCAGTGCTTCGGGTAGCACAGATACGCAGTATTTT.